Below are 8 T cell receptor beta chains sequenced from a single sample in a study of blood T cell repertoires in COVID-19. Only in-frame clones appear in the TCRdb table, and some are missing; sequencing was by immunoSEQ multiplex PCR. Here the sample spans 400,000 to 450,000 clones, 80% to 95% being singletons. The sample consisted of PBMCs or T cells enriched from blood (not recorded which). These receptors all stem from a man aged 18 to 29 who had recovered from COVID-19.

The chain recombines TRBV6-5 with TRBJ2-7, with D perhaps TRBD2 (6 bases). Per germline, CDR1 MNHEY and CDR2 SVGAGI. The V end was cut by 5 bases, the J end by 2 bases, with 16 bases between. The CDR3 contains 15 residues. CDR3 region: CASSTFLATTYEQYF. CDR3 in DNA: TGTGCCAGCAGTACATTTCTAGCGACTACCTACGAGCAGTACTTC.

This clone was observed a single time. The chain employs TRBV2 and TRBJ1-2; tentatively, D is TRBD1 (5 bases). V lost 3 bases and J 10 bases, leaving 9 bases between the germline ends. Looked up from germline, CDR1 is SNHLY and CDR2 is FYNNEI. The CDR3 sequence is 11 residues long. The CDR3 DNA reads TGTGCCAGCAGTGAGGCAGGGATCTACACCTTC. Its translation is CASSEAGIYTF. Together with reference TRBV2 and TRBJ1-2, the CDR3 gives the full variable domain: EPEVTQTPSHQVTQMGQEVILRCVPISNHLYFYWYRQILGQKVEFLVSFYNNEISEKSEIFDDQFSVERPDGSNFTLKIRSTKLEDSAMYFCASSEAGIYTFGSGTRLTVV.

The chain links TRBV2 to TRBJ1-2; no firm D call. V lost 3 bases to trimming and J lost 8 bases, with 7 bases between them. This CDR3 region has 11 residues. Germline V gene lookup returns CDR1 SNHLY and CDR2 FYNNEI. The CDR3 coding sequence is TGTGCCAGCAGTGAGACAAGGGGCTACACCTTC. It encodes CASSETRGYTF. The complete variable domain, with remaining parts taken from reference TRBV2 and TRBJ1-2, reads EPEVTQTPSHQVTQMGQEVILRCVPISNHLYFYWYRQILGQKVEFLVSFYNNEISEKSEIFDDQFSVERPDGSNFTLKIRSTKLEDSAMYFCASSETRGYTFGSGTRLTVV.

This clone was counted once. The chain combines TRBV6-5 with TRBJ1-5; D is undetermined. V was shortened by 0 bases and J by 8 bases, with 17 bases between the two germline ends. Germline lookup yields CDR1 MNHEY and CDR2 SVGAGI. The CDR3 contains 16 residues. Written as DNA, the CDR3 is TGTGCCAGCAGTTACTCGAGTCGGGCGGGGTCCGAGCCCCAGCATTTT. It is translated as CASSYSSRAGSEPQHF.

The chain uses TRBV5-1 and TRBJ1-2, with a weak D call TRBD1 (5 bases). From germline, CDR1 is SGHRS and CDR2 YFSETQ. The CDR3 has 15 residues. V was pared by 4 bases and J by 0 bases, with 13 bases between. For the CDR3, the DNA is TGCGCCAGCAGCCAGACAGTAGCAGCTAACTATGGCTACACCTTC. This translates into CASSQTVAANYGYTF. Variable domain in full (rest from reference TRBV5-1 and TRBJ1-2): KAGVTQTPRYLIKTRGQQVTLSCSPISGHRSVSWYQQTPGQGLQFLFEYFSETQRNKGNFPGRFSGRQFSNSRSEMNVSTLELGDSALYLCASSQTVAANYGYTFGSGTRLTVV.

V usage is TRBV9 and J usage is TRBJ1-2; no definite D call. CDR1 is SGDLS and CDR2 is YYNGEE in the germline V gene. Trimming shortened V by 5 bases and J by 4 bases, and 21 bases separated the two germline ends. The CDR3 sequence is 16 residues long. The CDR3 sequence: CASSPRGATPFYGYTF. Written as DNA, the CDR3 is TGTGCCAGCAGTCCACGGGGAGCGACACCCTTCTATGGCTACACCTTC.

The chain uses TRBV21-1 and TRBJ1-3; the listed D gene, TRBD1, was not tested against the DNA. TRBV21-1 is shown as a pseudogene. The CDR3 consists of 20 residues. CDR3 nucleotides: TGTGCCAGCAGCAAAAGGCAGACAGGGCGTTCCCACGTCTCTGGAAACACCATATATTTT. Its translation: CASSKRQTGRSHVSGNTIYF.

The J gene is TRBJ1-1, the V gene TRBV19; D is undetermined. Trimming stripped 3 bases from V and 6 bases from J, with 11 bases between. Germline V gives CDR1 LNHDA, CDR2 SQIVND (reference sequence). This CDR3 is built from 13 residues. The CDR3 spells CASSIFDSAEAFF. CDR3 bases: TGTGCCAGTAGTATTTTCGATTCGGCTGAAGCTTTCTTT.